The entry below gives a single TCR beta chain sequence along with its context. The antigen is not known. V gave up 3 bases and J gave up 5 bases; unmatched junction bases: 16. The CDR3 has 16 amino acids. Germline V gene sequence: CDR1 DFQATT, CDR2 SNEGSKA (reference sequence). These data are taken from a study of blood T cells in healthy people across ages. As for the study in general: Using template switching, researchers captured about one barcoded beta molecule for each two T cells. Study results and limitations: As age increased, TCR beta diversity per million T cells fell in a roughly linear fashion.

Then a second PCR, running roughly 7 to 11 cycles, was carried out with a sample-barcoded 5' primer and a J-beta primer mix. Each cDNA molecule was tagged by a template-switch adaptor that had 12 random nucleotides. TCRdb re-called the 5' RACE reads through MiXCR, storing one row per CDR3 protein. The sample includes 1.5 million or so distinct CDR3 sequences, about 43% of them seen just once. This clonotype was obtained from a woman between 18 and 29 years old in good health. V is TRBV20-1 and J is TRBJ2-7, with 7 positions matching TRBD2. The source material was blood. The CDR3 DNA is TGCAGTGCTAGGCCGACTACCTTGGCGGGAGTACACGAGCAGTACTTC. It translates to CSARPTTLAGVHEQYF.